This T cell receptor (beta chain) was captured in a study of metastatic and nonmetastatic thyroid tumors. Study-level information: Across peripheral blood and tumor or nodule tissue samples taken from malignant and benign thyroid patients, the repertoires were compared with one another. Overall study findings and caveats: Benign nodules were reported to have significantly lower TCR beta diversity than malignant thyroid tumors, in blood and tumor.

The CDR3 sequence is 16 residues long. J lost 3 bases, V lost 5 bases, and 9 bases had no gene match. Patients had received no treatment of any kind before thyroid surgery. Points on this clone: Antigen: not known.

In the source study's methods: Built for papillary thyroid cancer, a distant-metastasis classifier drew on CDR3 differences across clinicopathological groups. Via MiXCR, TCRdb re-called the PCR reads. The V and J calls and clone size are TCRdb's, not the authors'. The repertoire consists of around 30,000 clones, with about a fifth occurring once and the leading ten covering approximately 3%. The chain uses TRBV12-3 or TRBV12-4 and TRBJ2-1, with TRBD2 identical over 8 bases. This clonotype was sampled from a male donor with papillary thyroid cancer or a benign thyroid nodule (not recorded which). Some clones in this sample may be carry-over from other donors' samples. Specimen: tumor tissue. CDR3 loop: CASSGTSGGIYNEQFF. In DNA, the CDR3 is TGTGCCAGCAGTGGGACTAGTGGGGGGATCTACAATGAGCAGTTCTTC.